The 15 T cell receptor beta chains below all came from one sample that was sequenced in a study of regulatory T cells in long-lasting Graves disease. According to the study, TCR beta libraries were built with iRepertoire HTBI primers and CDR3-region Arm-PCR. MiXCR was run by TCRdb on the multiplex PCR reads, yielding one entry per CDR3 protein. Of approximately 400,000 distinct CDR3 sequences in the sample, 15% are singletons; the top ten hold about 8%. Time point here: newly diagnosed GD, antithyroid drugs for less than 3 months. There was RNA extracted from PBMCs, and the TCR library was made from it. The same sample was also used in a study of T cells in Graves' hyperthyroidism and ophthalmopathy.

The sequenced sample was peripheral blood mononuclear cells (PBMCs), obtained at new diagnosis, from a patient treated with antithyroid drugs. The receptor set was obtained from a woman aged 40 to 55 with Graves disease.

The chain joins TRBV10-1 to TRBJ2-3, with 7 bases identical to TRBD2. The CDR3 loop spans 15 amino acids. The germline CDR1 and CDR2 sequences are WNHNN and SYGVQD (reference sequence). V was clipped by 5 bases and J by 0 bases; unmatched bases: 5. Here the CDR3 DNA reads TGCGCCAGCAGTACCGGACTAGACAGCACAGATACGCAGTATTTT. Amino acids: CASSTGLDSTDTQYF.

This clonotype has a count of ten or more. J is TRBJ2-3 and V is TRBV11-2, with 8 nucleotides matching TRBD1. The CDR3 consists of 14 residues. With 3 bases clipped from V and 3 bases from J, the junction kept 2 bases outside the gene matches. Looked up from germline, CDR1 is SGHAT and CDR2 is FQNNGV. DNA of the CDR3: TGTGCCAGCAGCTTGGACAGGGCGACAGATACGCAGTATTTT. It is translated as CASSLDRATDTQYF.

Of note for this clonotype: A much larger clone lies a single base off, so this may be a read error. V is TRBV6-2 or TRBV6-3 and J is TRBJ2-3; D unclear. Trimming left V 6 bases short and J 2 bases short, with 9 bases between. The V gene's germline CDR1 is MNHEY and CDR2 SVGEGT. CDR3 length: 13 residues. CDR3 nucleotides: TGTGCCAGCAGCGGACGGTACACAGATACGCAGTATTTT. It is translated as CASSGRYTDTQYF.

This clonotype was picked up many times. The chain links TRBV30 to TRBJ2-2; D gene ambiguous. Germline V lookup: CDR1 GTSNPN, CDR2 SVGIG (reference sequence). Trimming took 1 base from V and 3 from J, leaving 6 bases between them. The CDR3 runs to 13 residues. This chain's CDR3 is CAWSGGYTGELFF. The CDR3 nucleotides read TGTGCCTGGAGTGGGGGATACACCGGGGAGCTGTTTTTT.

The table lists this clonotype with many counts. This chain joins TRBV28 and TRBJ2-3; D perhaps matches TRBD2 (5 bases). Trimming took 1 base from V and 4 from J, leaving 15 bases between them. Germline values: CDR1 MDHEN, CDR2 SYDVKM. This CDR3 comprises 16 residues. For the CDR3, the DNA is TGTGCCAGCAGTTTATCCCTAAGGGCGGGCGCAGATACGCAGTATTTT. It is translated as CASSLSLRAGADTQYF.

Points on this clonotype: Being one base from a much bigger clone, this may be a read error. The rearrangement links TRBV30 to TRBJ1-4; the D is unclear. Germline V lookup: CDR1 GTSNPN, CDR2 SVGIG (reference sequence). The CDR3 totals 13 residues. CDR3 coding DNA: TGTGCCTCGAGTGTACGGTTGTATGAAAAACTGTTTTTT. Protein product: CASSVRLYEKLFF.

This chain links TRBV6-2 or TRBV6-3 with TRBJ2-7, with TRBD1 matching 11 bases. The length of the CDR3 is 14 residues. J lost 5 bases, V lost 5 bases, and 5 bases had no gene match. Per the germline V gene, CDR1 is MNHEY and CDR2 is SVGEGT. Written as DNA, the CDR3 is TGTGCCAGCAGTGGGTGGACAGGGGGCAACGAGCAGTACTTC. It encodes CASSGWTGGNEQYF.

The V gene is TRBV7-9, the J gene TRBJ1-1; 8 bases line up with TRBD1. V was clipped by 5 bases and J by 5 bases; unmatched bases: 19. Germline V gene sequence: CDR1 SEHNR, CDR2 FQNEAQ (reference sequence). The CDR3 is made up of 18 amino acids. CDR3 coding DNA: TGTGCCAGCAGCGATCTTTTCAGTGCGGGACAGGTCTTTACTGAAGCTTTCTTT. It yields the protein CASSDLFSAGQVFTEAFF.

There are many counts of this clonotype. The J gene is TRBJ2-3, the V gene TRBV27; D is uncertain. The ends were cut back, 5 bases at V and 4 bases at J, with 16 bases in the middle. The length of the CDR3 is 15 residues. The V gene's germline CDR1 is MNHEY and CDR2 SMNVEV (reference sequence). CDR3 loop: CASSPRSSGSDTQYF. CDR3 nucleotides: TGTGCCAGCAGTCCCCGGAGTAGTGGGTCAGATACGCAGTATTTT.

This clonotype has just a few counts. The chain couples TRBV10-3 to TRBJ1-3; D is unclear. V shed 11 bases and J shed 0 bases, with 11 bases lying between them. The CDR3 runs to 13 residues. Germline loops: CDR1 ENHRY, CDR2 SYGVKD. The CDR3 protein is CASEDGSGNTIYF. The CDR3 DNA follows: TGTGCCTCAGAAGACGGCTCTGGAAACACCATATATTTT.

The J gene is TRBJ2-3, the V gene TRBV20-1, with D possibly matching TRBD1 (6 bases). The CDR3 covers 14 residues. V was cut by 4 bases and J by 2 bases, with 13 bases left in between. The germline V gene encodes CDR1 DFQATT and CDR2 SNEGSKA (reference sequence). The CDR3 DNA reads as TGCAGTGCTATTAAGGACAGCTACACAGATACGCAGTATTTT. Translated, it gives CSAIKDSYTDTQYF.

This clonotype was recorded many times. The V and J genes are TRBV6-1 and TRBJ2-7, with 7 nucleotides matching TRBD1. The germline gives CDR1 MNHNS, CDR2 SASEGT. This CDR3 has 14 amino acids. V lost 5 bases, J lost 6 bases, and 10 bases stayed unmatched. As DNA, the CDR3 is TGTGCCAGCAGTCCCCGAAGGGGGCAGGGCGAGCAGTACTTC. This sequence encodes CASSPRRGQGEQYF.

This clonotype was counted ten times or more. This chain links TRBV2 with TRBJ1-5; possible D gene TRBD1, 6 bases. There are 15 residues in the CDR3. With 6 bases removed from V and 0 bases from J, the gap between germline ends came to 12 bases. The germline V gene has CDR1 SNHLY and CDR2 FYNNEI. The CDR3 coding sequence is TGTGCCAGCAGCCGGACAGTCAATAGCAATCAGCCCCAGCATTTT. Protein product: CASSRTVNSNQPQHF.

This clonotype was seen at least ten times. The rearrangement links TRBV27 to TRBJ2-3; TRBD2 matches at 11 bases. V was clipped by 5 bases and J by 1 base; unmatched bases: 8. The CDR3 length is 17 residues. Germline assignment: CDR1 MNHEY and CDR2 SMNVEV (reference sequence). CDR3 amino acids: CASSPTTSGSGTDTQYF. In DNA, the CDR3 is TGTGCCAGCAGTCCTACCACTAGCGGGAGTGGCACAGATACGCAGTATTTT.

This clonotype occurred many times. The CDR3 DNA is TGTGCTAGTGGTTTCGGCACAGATACGCAGTATTTT. As protein: CASGFGTDTQYF. This sequence joins TRBV12-5 and TRBJ2-3, with D hard to call. With 3 bases removed from V and 1 base from J, the gap between germline ends came to 2 bases. The CDR3 totals 12 residues. Germline values: CDR1 LGHNT, CDR2 FRNRAP.